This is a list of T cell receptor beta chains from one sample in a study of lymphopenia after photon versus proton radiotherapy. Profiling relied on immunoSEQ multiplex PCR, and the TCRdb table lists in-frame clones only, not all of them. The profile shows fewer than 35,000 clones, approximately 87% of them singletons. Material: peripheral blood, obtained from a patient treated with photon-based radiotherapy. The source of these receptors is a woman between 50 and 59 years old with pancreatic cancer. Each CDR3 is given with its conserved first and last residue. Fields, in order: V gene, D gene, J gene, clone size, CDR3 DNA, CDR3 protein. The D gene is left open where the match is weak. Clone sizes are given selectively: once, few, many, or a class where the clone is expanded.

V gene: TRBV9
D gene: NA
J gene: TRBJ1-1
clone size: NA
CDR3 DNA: TGTGCCAGCAGCGTGAGGGACCGGAACACTGAAGCTTTCTTT
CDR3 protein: CASSVRDRNTEAFF

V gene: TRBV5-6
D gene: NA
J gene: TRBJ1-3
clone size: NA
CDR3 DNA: TGTGCCAGCAGCGGCAGGGTTTCTGGAAACACCATATATTTT
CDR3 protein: CASSGRVSGNTIYF

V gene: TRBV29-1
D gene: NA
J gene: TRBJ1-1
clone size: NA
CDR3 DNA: TGCAGCGTAGATCAGGGCGGGATGAACACTGAAGCTTTCTTT
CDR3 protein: CSVDQGGMNTEAFF

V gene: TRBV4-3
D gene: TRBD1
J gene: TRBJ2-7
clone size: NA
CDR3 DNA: TGCGCCAGCAGCCCCCGGGACAGGGACTCCGAGCAGTACTTC
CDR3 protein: CASSPRDRDSEQYF

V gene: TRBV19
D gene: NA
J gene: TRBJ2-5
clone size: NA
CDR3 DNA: TGTGCCAGTAGTATACAGGGGAGGGAGACCCAGTACTTC
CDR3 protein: CASSIQGRETQYF

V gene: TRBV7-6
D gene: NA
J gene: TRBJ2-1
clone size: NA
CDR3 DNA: TGTGCCAGCAGCTCCACGCAGGACACTATAGAGCAGTTCTTC
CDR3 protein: CASSSTQDTIEQFF

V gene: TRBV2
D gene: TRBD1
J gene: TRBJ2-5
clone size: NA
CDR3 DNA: TGTGCCAGCAGTGATGGACAGGGGGCGAGTGAGACCCAGTACTTC
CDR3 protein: CASSDGQGASETQYF

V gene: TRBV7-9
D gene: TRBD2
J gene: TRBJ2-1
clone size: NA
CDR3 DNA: TGTGCCAGCAGCTCGGGACTAGCGGGAGCGATTTACAATGAGCAGTTCTTC
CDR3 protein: CASSSGLAGAIYNEQFF

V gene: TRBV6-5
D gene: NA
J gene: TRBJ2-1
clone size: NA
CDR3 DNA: TGTGCCAGCAGGAGGAACCGGGCCGGCCCGAATGAGCAGTTCTTC
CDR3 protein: CASRRNRAGPNEQFF

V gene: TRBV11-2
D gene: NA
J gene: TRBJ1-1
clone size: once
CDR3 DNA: TGTGCCAGCAGCTTATACACTGAAGCTTTCTTT
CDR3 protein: CASSLYTEAFF

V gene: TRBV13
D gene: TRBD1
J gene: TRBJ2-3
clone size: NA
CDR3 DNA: TGTGCCAGCAGCTCGGGACAGGGCACAGATACGCAGTATTTT
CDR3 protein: CASSSGQGTDTQYF

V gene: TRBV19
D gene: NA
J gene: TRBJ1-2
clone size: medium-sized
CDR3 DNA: TGTGCCAGTAGTATAAGTCCCACCGGCGGCTACACCTTC
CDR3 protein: CASSISPTGGYTF

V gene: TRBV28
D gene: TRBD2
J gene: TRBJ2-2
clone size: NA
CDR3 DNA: TGTGCCAGCAGTCCGGGACTACCATCCTACACCGGGGAGCTGTTTTTT
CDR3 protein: CASSPGLPSYTGELFF

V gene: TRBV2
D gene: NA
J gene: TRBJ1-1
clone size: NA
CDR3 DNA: TGTGCCAGCAGTGAGCGGGCCTCGGGGGACGCTTTCTTT
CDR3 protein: CASSERASGDAFF

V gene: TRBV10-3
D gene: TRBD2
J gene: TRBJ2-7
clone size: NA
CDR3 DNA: TGTGCCACGAGAAGCGGGACCGTCTCCTACGAGCAGTACTTC
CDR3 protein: CATRSGTVSYEQYF

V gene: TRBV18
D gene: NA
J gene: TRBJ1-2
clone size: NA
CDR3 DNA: TGTGCCAGCTCACCACCCGCAGGGGACAACTATGGCTACACCTTC
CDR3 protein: CASSPPAGDNYGYTF

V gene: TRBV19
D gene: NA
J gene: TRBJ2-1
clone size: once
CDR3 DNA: TGTGCCAGTAGTCCCCCCGGAAGCAGTTTTAATGAGCAGTTCTTC
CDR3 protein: CASSPPGSSFNEQFF

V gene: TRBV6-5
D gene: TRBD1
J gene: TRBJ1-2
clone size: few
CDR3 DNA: TGTGCCAGCAGCCTACAGGGGTTGCCTGGTGGCTACACCTTC
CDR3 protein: CASSLQGLPGGYTF